The 26 T cell receptor beta chains in this list originate from one sample, sequenced in a study of beta chain features in type 1 diabetes. Of the isolated RNA, all was reverse transcribed, and so the sequenced material was expressed TCRB transcripts. TCRdb's copy holds only in-frame clones and misses some; the assay was immunoSEQ multiplex PCR. This sample has 350,000 to 450,000 clones, with 10% to 15% found just once. What these receptors recognize is not known. Study conclusions and caveats: Shortening that was moderate but significant affected the TCRB CDR3s of Type 1 diabetes patients in all four CD4+ subsets.

The source material was naive CD4+ T cells from blood. The source of these receptors is a woman under 30 with type 1 diabetes.

The chain carries TRBV15 and TRBJ2-7; D is ambiguous. This CDR3 region has 12 residues. Trimming took off 6 bases at V and 6 bases at J, with 12 bases between the two ends. Germline CDR1 LNHNV, CDR2 YYDKDF (reference sequence). As DNA, the CDR3 is TGTGCCACCAGTAAAGAGGTGGGCGAGCAGTACTTC. As protein: CATSKEVGEQYF.

As concerns this clone: The same CDR3 can be traced to other DNA sequences in this sample. V and J are TRBV2 and TRBJ2-6, with D possibly TRBD2 on 6 matching bases. V shed 6 bases and J shed 0 bases, with 6 bases lying between them. The CDR3 is made up of 14 amino acids. The V gene's germline CDR1 is SNHLY and CDR2 FYNNEI. CDR3 nucleotide sequence: TGTGCCAGCAGGGGGGGCTCTGGGGCCAACGTCCTGACTTTC. It translates to CASRGGSGANVLTF.

The chain carries TRBV30 and TRBJ2-3; D unresolved. The CDR3 contains 13 residues. V lost 4 bases to trimming and J lost 1 base, with 9 bases between them. The germline V gene has CDR1 GTSNPN and CDR2 SVGIG (reference sequence). CDR3 region: CAWNKIGTDTQYF. The CDR3 DNA sequence: TGTGCCTGGAATAAGATAGGCACAGATACGCAGTATTTT.

In the case of this clone: At the DNA level, this CDR3 is encoded by other sequences in the same sample as well. The chain employs TRBV28 and TRBJ2-7; D call uncertain. V was trimmed by 6 bases and J by 3 bases, leaving 6 bases between them. This CDR3 is built from 11 residues. Germline CDR1 reads MDHEN; CDR2 reads SYDVKM. CDR3 in amino acids: CASSGNYEQYF. The CDR3 DNA reads TGTGCCAGCAGCGGTAACTACGAGCAGTACTTC.

The gene calls are TRBV9 and TRBJ2-7; 8 bases map to TRBD2. The CDR3 covers 15 residues. The germline gives CDR1 SGDLS, CDR2 YYNGEE. Trimming at V came to 4 bases and at J to 0 bases, leaving 6 bases not matched to a gene. CDR3 protein: CASSPTSDSSYEQYF. DNA for the CDR3: TGTGCCAGCAGCCCGACTAGCGACAGCTCCTACGAGCAGTACTTC. Full variable domain (missing parts from reference TRBV9 and TRBJ2-7): DSGVTQTPKHLITATGQRVTLRCSPRSGDLSVYWYQQSLDQGLQFLIQYYNGEERAKGNILERFSAQQFPDLHSELNLSSLELGDSALYFCASSPTSDSSYEQYFGPGTRLTVT.

The chain has TRBV5-1 and TRBJ2-7, with TRBD1 matching 8 bases. The CDR3 runs to 18 residues. The germline gives CDR1 SGHRS, CDR2 YFSETQ. Trimming took 4 bases from V and 5 from J; bases not matched to a gene: 20. CDR3 in amino acids: CASSAPSGQGALRNEQYF. In DNA, the CDR3 is TGCGCCAGCAGCGCCCCGAGCGGGCAGGGGGCGCTCCGGAACGAGCAGTACTTC.

Only a few counts were recorded for this clone. The chain is built from TRBV7-2 and TRBJ1-2; possibly TRBD1 for D (5 bases). V was cut by 10 bases and J by 3 bases, with 9 bases left in between. This CDR3 contains 11 residues. CDR1 and CDR2 (germline): SGHTA, FQGNSA. The CDR3 nucleotides read TGTGCCACCGGGGGGGACTATGGCTACACCTTC. It translates to CATGGDYGYTF.

J is TRBJ1-2 and V is TRBV20-1; D is uncertain. CDR3 length: 11 amino acids. V dropped 6 bases and J dropped 8 bases, with 13 bases sitting between them. Germline V gene lookup returns CDR1 DFQATT and CDR2 SNEGSKA (reference sequence). CDR3 amino acids: CSAPRLFGYTF. Written as DNA, the CDR3 is TGCAGTGCCCCTAGGCTGTTCGGCTACACCTTC.

This chain's CDR3 is CASSPRGPTEAFF. The CDR3 DNA reads as TGTGCCAGCAGTCCCCGTGGGCCCACTGAAGCTTTCTTT. The chain links TRBV11-3 to TRBJ1-1; D gene ambiguous. V was pared by 6 bases and J by 4 bases, with 12 bases between. The germline gives CDR1 SGHNT, CDR2 YENEEA. CDR3 length: 13 amino acids.

The sample holds a few counts of this clone. V usage is TRBV18 and J usage is TRBJ2-6; TRBD1 matches 7 bases. The CDR3 has 16 residues. From germline, CDR1 is KGHSH and CDR2 LQKENI. V lost 0 bases, J lost 6 bases, and 5 bases stayed unmatched. The CDR3 nucleotides read TGTGCCAGCTCACCACCGGGGCAGGGGGAGGCCAACGTCCTGACTTTC. As protein: CASSPPGQGEANVLTF.

This clone was counted only a few times. The chain uses TRBV7-2 and TRBJ1-1; the D gene is possibly TRBD1 (5 bases). V lost 5 bases to trimming and J lost 6 bases, with 19 bases between them. This CDR3 contains 15 residues. Germline V lookup: CDR1 SGHTA, CDR2 FQGNSA. The CDR3 DNA reads as TGTGCCAGCAGCCCGGTCGGGGGGGGTAACGCTGAAGCTTTCTTT. It specifies CASSPVGGGNAEAFF.

V usage is TRBV29-1 and J usage is TRBJ1-1; D is perhaps TRBD1 (5 bases). The CDR3 is 11 amino acids. CDR1 SQVTM and CDR2 ANQGSEA come from the germline V gene. V lost 6 bases and J 11 bases, leaving 16 bases between the germline ends. This CDR3 reads CSVRRGWEAFF. In DNA, the CDR3 is TGCAGCGTCCGGCGGGGCTGGGAGGCTTTCTTT.

This clone appeared a few times. The chain uses TRBV4-1 and TRBJ2-1, with 7 bases that match TRBD2. CDR3 length: 17 residues. The ends lost 5 bases at V and 2 bases at J; junction bases unmatched: 12. Germline V lookup: CDR1 MGHRA, CDR2 YSYEKL. CDR3 in amino acids: CASSKTGAGVPYNEQFF. The CDR3 region has the DNA TGCGCCAGCAGCAAGACTGGGGCGGGGGTACCCTACAATGAGCAGTTCTTC.

This clone has more than one count but fewer than ten. V gene TRBV7-2 combines with J gene TRBJ2-7; possible D gene TRBD2, 6 bases. This CDR3 spans 15 amino acids. Trimming left V 2 bases short and J 0 bases short, with 11 bases between. Germline V gene data show CDR1 as SGHTA and CDR2 as FQGNSA. CDR3 sequence (DNA): TGTGCCAGCAGCTTAACTGCGGGAACCTCCTACGAGCAGTACTTC. The encoded protein is CASSLTAGTSYEQYF.

This clone was seen only a few times. The gene calls are TRBV30 and TRBJ2-5; TRBD2 agrees at 13 bases. The length of the CDR3 is 17 residues. V lost 5 bases to trimming and J lost 1 base; unmatched junction nucleotides: 10. In germline, CDR1 is GTSNPN, CDR2 SVGIG (reference sequence). DNA of the CDR3: TGTGCCTGGGGGGGAGCAAGGACTAGCGGGGGCCAAGAGACCCAGTACTTC. Its translation: CAWGGARTSGGQETQYF.

Only a few counts were recorded for this clone. The rearrangement joins TRBV25-1 to TRBJ1-3; 8 bases match TRBD1. Germline lookup yields CDR1 MGHDK and CDR2 SYGVNS. The V and J ends lost 5 bases and 4 bases, in that order; junction bases with no gene match: 4. The CDR3 has 14 residues. The CDR3 protein is CASSYTGGGNTIYF. CDR3 nucleotides: TGTGCCAGCAGTTACACAGGGGGAGGAAACACCATATATTTT.

This clone was observed a handful of times. The chain carries TRBV9 and TRBJ2-5, with 10 bases identical to TRBD2. Unmatched junction bases numbered 7, after V lost 0 bases and J lost 5 bases. CDR1 SGDLS and CDR2 YYNGEE come from the germline V gene. The CDR3 is made up of 16 amino acids. CDR3 loop: CASSVGSGRLGETQYF. The CDR3 nucleotides read TGTGCCAGCAGCGTAGGTAGCGGGAGGCTAGGGGAGACCCAGTACTTC.

The V gene is TRBV11-2, the J gene TRBJ2-1, with D possibly TRBD2 on 5 matching bases. V was shortened by 5 bases and J by 6 bases, with 14 bases between the two germline ends. This CDR3 is built from 14 residues. Germline V gene sequence: CDR1 SGHAT, CDR2 FQNNGV. CDR3 nucleotides: TGTGCCAGCAGCGTCCTGGACGGGGTCAATGAGCAGTTCTTC. Translating gives CASSVLDGVNEQFF.

The CDR3 bases are TGTGCCAGCAGCATAAAACAGGGGGCCAAAAACATTCAGTACTTC. It yields the protein CASSIKQGAKNIQYF. The chain employs TRBV7-2 and TRBJ2-4; 7 bases are shared with TRBD1. The trim removed 5 bases at V and 1 base at J, leaving 5 bases unmatched. The V gene's germline CDR1 is SGHTA and CDR2 FQGNSA. This CDR3 has 15 amino acids.

This clone was seen a few times. J is TRBJ2-2 and V is TRBV29-1; 10 bases are a match to TRBD2. The CDR3 length is 14 residues. J gave up 5 bases and V 7 bases, and 7 bases lay outside the gene matches. CDR1 is SQVTM and CDR2 is ANQGSEA in the germline V gene. CDR3 sequence reads: CSGRLAGWTGELFF. DNA for the CDR3: TGCAGCGGGAGACTAGCGGGTTGGACCGGGGAGCTGTTTTTT.

This sequence joins TRBV5-5 and TRBJ2-3; tentatively, D is TRBD2 (5 bases). The V gene lost 4 bases and the J gene lost 7 bases, with 13 bases spanning the gap. There are 13 residues in the CDR3. Germline CDR1 is SGHKS and CDR2 is YYEKEE (reference sequence). CDR3 in DNA: TGTGCCAGCAGCCAAACGGAGGAAAATACGCAGTATTTT. Amino acid sequence: CASSQTEENTQYF.

The rearrangement links TRBV23-1 to TRBJ2-3, with 11 bases aligning to TRBD2. TRBV23-1 is known as an ORF, though its function is uncertain. This CDR3 has 18 amino acids. The V and J ends lost 8 bases and 0 bases, in that order; junction bases with no gene match: 13. CDR3: CASQCWTSGPNSTDTQYF. For the CDR3, the DNA is TGCGCCAGCCAATGTTGGACTAGCGGGCCGAATAGCACAGATACGCAGTATTTT.

This clone was detected a few times. The chain employs TRBV4-3 and TRBJ2-7; 11 positions agree with TRBD2. The CDR3 contains 15 residues. V trimming: 4 bases; J trimming: 5 bases; junction bases outside the gene matches: 7. Germline V gene lookup returns CDR1 LGHNA and CDR2 YSLEER. CDR3 loop: CASSLAGGSTHEQYF. In nucleotides, the CDR3 is TGCGCCAGCAGCCTAGCGGGAGGGTCTACTCACGAGCAGTACTTC.

DNA for the CDR3: TGTGCCAGCCACGAAGCCGTGAATGGCTACACCTTC. Amino acids: CASHEAVNGYTF. The genes are TRBV19 and TRBJ1-2; unclear D gene. The CDR3 has 12 amino acids. Between the trimmed V and J ends, which lost 9 bases and 6 bases, there was a span of 14 bases. Per germline, CDR1 LNHDA and CDR2 SQIVND (reference sequence).

The CDR3 DNA sequence: TGTGCCTGGAGGGGGACTAGCGGGAGAAGCGGGCCACCAACCTCCTACGAGCAGTACTTC. It encodes CAWRGTSGRSGPPTSYEQYF. V and J are TRBV30 and TRBJ2-7; 14 positions agree with TRBD2. With 3 bases clipped from V and 0 bases from J, the junction kept 16 bases outside the gene matches. CDR1 is GTSNPN and CDR2 is SVGIG in the germline V gene (reference sequence). The length of the CDR3 is 20 residues.

The rearrangement links TRBV5-1 to TRBJ2-1, with 11 bases aligning to TRBD2. The ends lost 4 bases at V and 5 bases at J; junction bases unmatched: 8. CDR3 length: 16 residues. Per germline, CDR1 SGHRS and CDR2 YFSETQ. The CDR3 here is CASSKTSGILDNEQFF. CDR3 nucleotide sequence: TGCGCCAGCAGCAAGACTAGCGGGATACTCGACAATGAGCAGTTCTTC.